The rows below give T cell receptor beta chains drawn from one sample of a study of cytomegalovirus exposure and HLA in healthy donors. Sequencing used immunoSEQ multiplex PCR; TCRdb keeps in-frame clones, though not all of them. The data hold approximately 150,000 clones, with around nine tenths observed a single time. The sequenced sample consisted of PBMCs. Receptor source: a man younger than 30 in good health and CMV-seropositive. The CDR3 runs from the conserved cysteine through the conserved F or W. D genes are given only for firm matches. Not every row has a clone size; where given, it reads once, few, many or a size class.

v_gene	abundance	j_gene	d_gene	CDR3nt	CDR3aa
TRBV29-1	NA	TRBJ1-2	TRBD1	TGCAGCGTTATAATAGGACAGGGGAATGGCTACACCTTC	CSVIIGQGNGYTF
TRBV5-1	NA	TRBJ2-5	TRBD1	TGCGCCAGCAGCTTGGCTACAGGGGTTGGCCAAGAGACCCAGTACTTC	CASSLATGVGQETQYF
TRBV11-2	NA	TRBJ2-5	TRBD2	TGTGCCAGCAGCCCGGGACTAGCCTTACAAGAGACCCAGTACTTC	CASSPGLALQETQYF
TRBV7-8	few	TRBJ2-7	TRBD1	TGTGCCAGCAGCTTACCGACAGGGTCCTACGAGCAGTACTTC	CASSLPTGSYEQYF
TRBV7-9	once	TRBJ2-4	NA	TGTGCCAGCAGCTTAATAGAAGGGGGAATTCAGTACTTC	CASSLIEGGIQYF
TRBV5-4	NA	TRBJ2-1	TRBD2	TGTGCCAGCAGCTTGCCGCGGGGGGAGCAGTTCTTC	CASSLPRGEQFF
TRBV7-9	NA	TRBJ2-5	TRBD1	TGTGCCAGCAGCTTAGGGGACAGGGGAGAGACCCAGTACTTC	CASSLGDRGETQYF
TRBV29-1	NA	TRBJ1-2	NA	TGCAGCGTTGATGCAGGGCATAATGGCTACACCTTC	CSVDAGHNGYTF
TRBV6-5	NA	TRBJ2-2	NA	TGTGCCAGCACCAGATCCGGGGAGAACACCGGGGAGCTGTTTTTT	CASTRSGENTGELFF
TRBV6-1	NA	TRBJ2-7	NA	TGTGCCAGCAGTGAAGCGCAGGATGGATACGAGCAGTACTTC	CASSEAQDGYEQYF
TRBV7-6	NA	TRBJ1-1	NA	TGTGCCAGCAGCCACCCTCCCGGAGGGACCGGCACTGAAGCTTTCTTT	CASSHPPGGTGTEAFF
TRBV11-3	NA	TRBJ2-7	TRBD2	TGTGCCAGCAGCTTCCTAGCGGGTGGAGGTTACGAGCAGTACTTC	CASSFLAGGGYEQYF
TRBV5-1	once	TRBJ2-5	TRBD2	TGCGCCAGCAGCTTGGGGAGCGGGAGACAAGAGACCCAGTACTTC	CASSLGSGRQETQYF
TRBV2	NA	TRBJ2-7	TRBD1	TGTGCCAGCAGTGAGGACAGGCGAAACTCCTACGAGCAGTACTTC	CASSEDRRNSYEQYF
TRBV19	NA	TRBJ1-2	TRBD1	TGTGCCATCTCCCCCGGGTCGACAGGGGGCTTCCATGGCTACACCTTC	CAISPGSTGGFHGYTF
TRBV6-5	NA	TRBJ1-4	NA	TGTGCCAGCAGTTCACCGGGGGGCGCAACTAATGAAAAACTGTTTTTT	CASSSPGGATNEKLFF
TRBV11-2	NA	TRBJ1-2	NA	TGTGCCAGCAGCTTAGATTTCCGGGAAACCTATGGCTACACCTTC	CASSLDFRETYGYTF
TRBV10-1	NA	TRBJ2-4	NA	TGCGCCAGCAGTCTACGACAGCCCGACAAAAACATTCAGTACTTC	CASSLRQPDKNIQYF
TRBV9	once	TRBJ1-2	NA	TGTGCCAGCAGCGTAGGGTCGGAGGCGGATGGCTACACCTTC	CASSVGSEADGYTF
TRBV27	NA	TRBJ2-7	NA	TGTGCCAGCAGCCCAGGGGCCCTCCGAAACTACGAGCAGTACTTC	CASSPGALRNYEQYF
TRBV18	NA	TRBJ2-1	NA	TGTGCCAGCTCACCAGGGACATACAATGAGCAGTTCTTC	CASSPGTYNEQFF
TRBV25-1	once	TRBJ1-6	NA	TGTGCCAGCAGTGAAACCTGGGAGGCGGATTCACCCCTCCACTTT	CASSETWEADSPLHF
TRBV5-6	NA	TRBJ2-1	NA	TGTGCCAGCAGCCGTTTTGTTAGTCAGGTCTCCGCTGAGCAGTTCTTC	CASSRFVSQVSAEQFF
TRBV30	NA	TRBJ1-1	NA	TGTGCCTGGAGGCCAGGCTTGTTCGACACTGAAGCTTTCTTT	CAWRPGLFDTEAFF
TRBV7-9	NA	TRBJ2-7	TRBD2	TGTGCCACCGGACTAGCGGGAGTATACGAGCAGTACTTC	CATGLAGVYEQYF
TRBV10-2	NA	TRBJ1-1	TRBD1	TGCGCCAACCCCCGGGACAGAGGTACTGAAGCTTTCTTT	CANPRDRGTEAFF
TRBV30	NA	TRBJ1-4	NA	TGTGCCTGGAACCGGGACTCCATTAATGAAAAACTGTTTTTT	CAWNRDSINEKLFF
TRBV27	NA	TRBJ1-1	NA	TGTGCCAGCAGTCCCTACGCCGCCACTGAAGCTTTCTTT	CASSPYAATEAFF
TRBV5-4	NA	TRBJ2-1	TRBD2	TGTGCCAGCAGCTTATCCCTAGCGGGAGTCAGTGAGCAGTTCTTC	CASSLSLAGVSEQFF
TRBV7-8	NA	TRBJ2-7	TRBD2	TGTGCCAGCAGATCTACCGGGACTAGCCCGAACGAGCAGTACTTC	CASRSTGTSPNEQYF
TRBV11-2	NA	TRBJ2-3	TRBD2	TGTGCCAGCAGCTCGGGACTACGACTTGGTACGCAGTATTTT	CASSSGLRLGTQYF
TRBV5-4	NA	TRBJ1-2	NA	TGTGCCAGCAGCGTACAGAGCTCTTATGGCTACACCTTC	CASSVQSSYGYTF
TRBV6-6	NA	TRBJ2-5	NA	TGTGCCAGCAGTTACGGGCGGCGGGACCAAGAGACCCAGTACTTC	CASSYGRRDQETQYF
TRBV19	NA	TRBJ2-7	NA	TGTGCCAGTAGTATAGCCGCGGGCAGGGAGGCCTACGAGCAGTACTTC	CASSIAAGREAYEQYF
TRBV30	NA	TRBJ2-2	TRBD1	TGTGCCTGGGGACAGGGGGCCGGGGAGCTGTTTTTT	CAWGQGAGELFF
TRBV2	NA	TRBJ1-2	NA	TGTGCCAGCAGGGCCCAGGACTATGGCTACACCTTC	CASRAQDYGYTF
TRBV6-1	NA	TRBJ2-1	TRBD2	TGTGCCAGCAGTGACGAGGAGCGGGGGGGCCTGGTCGAGCAGTTCTTC	CASSDEERGGLVEQFF
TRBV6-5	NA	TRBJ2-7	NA	TGTGCCAGCAGCTATGCTTACAGGTCTGCCTACGAGCAGTACTTC	CASSYAYRSAYEQYF
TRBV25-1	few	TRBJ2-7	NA	TGTGCCAGCAGTGAACGTGGCACACACTACGAGCAGTACTTC	CASSERGTHYEQYF
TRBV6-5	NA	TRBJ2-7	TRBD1	TGTGCCAGCAGTGGACAGGGCTACGAGCAGTACTTC	CASSGQGYEQYF
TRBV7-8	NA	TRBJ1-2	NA	TGTGCCAGCAGCTTAGCGCGACGAGGAGTCTATGGCTACACCTTC	CASSLARRGVYGYTF
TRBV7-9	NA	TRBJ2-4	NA	TGTGCCAGCACCATGGGGAGCCTCGAAAACATTCAGTACTTC	CASTMGSLENIQYF
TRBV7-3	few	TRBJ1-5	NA	TGTGCCAGCACCCAGAGACAGGTTCCCACCAATCAGCCCCAGCATTTT	CASTQRQVPTNQPQHF
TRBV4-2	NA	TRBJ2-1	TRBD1	TGTGCCAGCAGCACCCGGGACAGGGGTTCCTACAATGAGCAGTTCTTC	CASSTRDRGSYNEQFF
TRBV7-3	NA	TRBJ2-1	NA	TGTGCCAGCAGCTTCGGGGGGCGCAACTACAATGAGCAGTTCTTC	CASSFGGRNYNEQFF
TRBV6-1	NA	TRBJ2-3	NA	TGTGCCAGCATCGAAGCGGGCCGAGCAGATACGCAGTATTTT	CASIEAGRADTQYF